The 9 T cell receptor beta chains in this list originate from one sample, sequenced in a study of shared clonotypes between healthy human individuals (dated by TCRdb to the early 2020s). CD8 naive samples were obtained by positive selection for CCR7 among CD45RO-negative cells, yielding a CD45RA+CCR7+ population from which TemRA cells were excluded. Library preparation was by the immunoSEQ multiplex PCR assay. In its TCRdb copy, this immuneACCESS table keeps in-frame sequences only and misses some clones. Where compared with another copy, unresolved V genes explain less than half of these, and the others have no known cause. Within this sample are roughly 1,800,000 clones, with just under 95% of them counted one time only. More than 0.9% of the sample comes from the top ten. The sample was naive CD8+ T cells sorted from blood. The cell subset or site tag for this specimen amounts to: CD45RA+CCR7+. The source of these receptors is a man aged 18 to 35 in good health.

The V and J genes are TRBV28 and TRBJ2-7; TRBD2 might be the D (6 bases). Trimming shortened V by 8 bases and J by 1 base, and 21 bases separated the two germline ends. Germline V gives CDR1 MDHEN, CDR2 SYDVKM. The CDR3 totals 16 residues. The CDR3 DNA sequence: TGTGCCAGCCGGGGGTTGGGACGTTCGTTTTCCTACGAGCAGTACTTC. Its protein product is CASRGLGRSFSYEQYF.

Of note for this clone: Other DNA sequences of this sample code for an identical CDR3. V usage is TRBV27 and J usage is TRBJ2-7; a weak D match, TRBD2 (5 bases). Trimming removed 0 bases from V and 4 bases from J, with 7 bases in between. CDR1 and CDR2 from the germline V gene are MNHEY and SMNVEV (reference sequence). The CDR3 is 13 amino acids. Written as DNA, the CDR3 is TGTGCCAGCAGTTTATCACGGGATTACGAGCAGTACTTC. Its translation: CASSLSRDYEQYF.

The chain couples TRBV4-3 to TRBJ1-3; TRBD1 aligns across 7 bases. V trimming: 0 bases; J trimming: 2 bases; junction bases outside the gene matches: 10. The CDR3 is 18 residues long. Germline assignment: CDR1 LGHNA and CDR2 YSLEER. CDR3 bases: TGCGCCAGCAGCCAAGATGGTGGCCCGACAGGGCCTGGAAACACCATATATTTT. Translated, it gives CASSQDGGPTGPGNTIYF.

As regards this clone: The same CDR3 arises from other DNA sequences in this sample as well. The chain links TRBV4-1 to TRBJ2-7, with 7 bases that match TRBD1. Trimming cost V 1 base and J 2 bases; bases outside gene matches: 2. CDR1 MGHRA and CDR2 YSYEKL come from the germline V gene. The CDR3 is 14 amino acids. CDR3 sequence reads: CASSQVDRTYEQYF. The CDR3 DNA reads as TGCGCCAGCAGCCAAGTGGACAGGACCTACGAGCAGTACTTC.

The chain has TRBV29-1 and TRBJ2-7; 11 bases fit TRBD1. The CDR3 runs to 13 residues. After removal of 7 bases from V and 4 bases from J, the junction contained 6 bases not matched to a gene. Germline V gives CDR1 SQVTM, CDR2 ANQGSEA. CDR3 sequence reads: CSGSGTGGYEQYF. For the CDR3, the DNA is TGCAGCGGATCCGGGACAGGGGGTTACGAGCAGTACTTC.

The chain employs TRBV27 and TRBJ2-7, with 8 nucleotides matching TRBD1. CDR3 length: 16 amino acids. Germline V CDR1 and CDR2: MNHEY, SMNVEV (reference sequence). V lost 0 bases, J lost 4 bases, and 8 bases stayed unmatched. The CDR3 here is CASSLSVSGGLYEQYF. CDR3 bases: TGTGCCAGCAGTTTATCGGTCTCAGGGGGCTTGTACGAGCAGTACTTC.

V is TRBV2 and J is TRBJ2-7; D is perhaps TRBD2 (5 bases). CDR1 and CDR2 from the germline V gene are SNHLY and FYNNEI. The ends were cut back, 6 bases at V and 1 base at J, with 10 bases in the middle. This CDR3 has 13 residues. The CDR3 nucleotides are TGTGCCAGCAGGCAAGCGGAGTCCTACGAGCAGTACTTC. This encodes CASRQAESYEQYF.

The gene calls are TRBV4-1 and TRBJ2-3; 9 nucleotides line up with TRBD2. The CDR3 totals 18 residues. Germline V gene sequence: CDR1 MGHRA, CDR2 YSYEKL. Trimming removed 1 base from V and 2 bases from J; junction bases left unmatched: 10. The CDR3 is CASSQVLPAGGYTDTQYF. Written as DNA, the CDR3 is TGCGCCAGCAGCCAAGTTCTTCCAGCGGGGGGTTACACAGATACGCAGTATTTT.

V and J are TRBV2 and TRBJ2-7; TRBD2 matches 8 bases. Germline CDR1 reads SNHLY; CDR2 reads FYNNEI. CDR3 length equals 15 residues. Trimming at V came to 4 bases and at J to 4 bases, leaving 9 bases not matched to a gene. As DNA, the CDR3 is TGTGCCAGCAGTGCCAGTCGGGGGGGATATTACGAGCAGTACTTC. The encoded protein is CASSASRGGYYEQYF.